The TCR beta chain under discussion was sequenced for a study of T cell clones after liver transplantation. The table came from immunoSEQ multiplex PCR; TCRdb's copy has only in-frame clones and leaves some out. The sample holds 80,000 or so clones; 65% to 85% are singletons and the top ten take approximately 0.45%. Notes on this clone: This same CDR3 is encoded by further DNA sequences in the sample.

The sample consisted of CD4+ T cells from blood, taken about 46 months after liver transplant. The TCR originated in a human patient who received a liver transplant. Some of the T cells may derive from the graft donor.

The CDR3 nucleotides are TGTGCCAGCAGTTCCCGGGACAGGGTAACAGATACGCAGTATTTT. Translation: CASSSRDRVTDTQYF. V is TRBV27 and J is TRBJ2-3; 9 bases line up with TRBD1. V trimming: 4 bases; J trimming: 3 bases; junction bases outside the gene matches: 5. This CDR3 comprises 15 residues. Germline V CDR1 and CDR2: MNHEY, SMNVEV (reference sequence).